The source of this T cell receptor beta chain is a study of blood T cell repertoires in COVID-19. As for the study in general: The cDNA or gDNA used as material had been derived from T cells, B-cell-depleted T cells, or PBMCs.

Profiled with immunoSEQ multiplex PCR; TCRdb holds only in-frame clones, not every one. The sample contains approximately 440,000 clones, about nine tenths of which appear only once. In its sample, this clone was seen a few times. Clinical histories supplied by participants themselves formed the basis of cohort assignment. The CDR3 is 16 amino acids. Germline V CDR1 and CDR2: SGHVS, FNYEAQ. With V trimmed by 5 bases and J by 7 bases, 14 bases remained unmatched. The clonotype was recovered from a woman aged 18-30 years who had recovered from COVID-19. Sequencing was carried out using PBMCs or T cells enriched from blood (not recorded which). The chain combines TRBV7-6 with TRBJ2-1; 7 nucleotides line up with TRBD2. The CDR3 sequence: CASSLLGAGDGNEQFF. The CDR3 region has the DNA TGTGCCAGCAGCCTTCTCGGGGCGGGGGATGGGAATGAGCAGTTCTTC.